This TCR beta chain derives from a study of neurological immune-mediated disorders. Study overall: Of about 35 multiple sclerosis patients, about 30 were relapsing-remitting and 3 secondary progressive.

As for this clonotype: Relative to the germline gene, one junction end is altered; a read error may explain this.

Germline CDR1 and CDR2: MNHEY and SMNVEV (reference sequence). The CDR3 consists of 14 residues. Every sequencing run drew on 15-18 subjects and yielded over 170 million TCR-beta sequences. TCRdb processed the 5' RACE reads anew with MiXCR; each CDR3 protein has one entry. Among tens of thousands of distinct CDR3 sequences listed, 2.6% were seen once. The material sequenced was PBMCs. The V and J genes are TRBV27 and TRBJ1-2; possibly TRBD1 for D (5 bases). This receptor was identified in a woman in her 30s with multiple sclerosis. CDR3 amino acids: CASRQGKGITGYTF. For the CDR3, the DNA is TGTGCCAGCAGGCAGGGAAAGGGGATAACTGGCTACACCTTT.